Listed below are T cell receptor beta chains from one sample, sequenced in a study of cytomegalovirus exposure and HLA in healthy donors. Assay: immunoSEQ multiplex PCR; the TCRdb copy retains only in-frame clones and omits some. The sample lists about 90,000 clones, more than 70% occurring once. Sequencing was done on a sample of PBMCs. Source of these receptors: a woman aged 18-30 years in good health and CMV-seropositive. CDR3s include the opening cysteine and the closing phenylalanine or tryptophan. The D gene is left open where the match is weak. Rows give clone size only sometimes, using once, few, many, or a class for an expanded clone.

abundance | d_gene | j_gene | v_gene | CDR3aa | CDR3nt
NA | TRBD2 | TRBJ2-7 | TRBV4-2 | CASSERGGLSNEQYF | TGTGCCAGCAGCGAGCGGGGGGGCCTCTCCAACGAGCAGTACTTC
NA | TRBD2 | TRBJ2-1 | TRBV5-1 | CASSFVAGGLYNEQFF | TGCGCCAGCAGCTTCGTAGCGGGGGGACTCTACAATGAGCAGTTCTTC
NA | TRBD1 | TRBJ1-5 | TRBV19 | CASSLTDRGDQPQHF | TGTGCCAGTAGCCTCACGGACAGGGGGGATCAGCCCCAGCATTTT
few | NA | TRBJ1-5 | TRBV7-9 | CASSSVFSNQPQHF | TGTGCCAGCAGCTCCGTGTTCAGCAATCAGCCCCAGCATTTT
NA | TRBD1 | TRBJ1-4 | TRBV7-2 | CASSTGQGYEKLFF | TGTGCCAGCAGCACGGGACAGGGGTATGAAAAACTGTTTTTT
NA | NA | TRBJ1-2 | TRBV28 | CASSPGQAQVGGYTF | TGTGCCAGCAGTCCGGGACAAGCCCAGGTGGGGGGCTACACCTTC
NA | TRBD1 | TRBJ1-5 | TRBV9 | CASSTGQGDQPQHF | TGTGCCAGCAGCACGGGACAGGGTGATCAGCCCCAGCATTTT
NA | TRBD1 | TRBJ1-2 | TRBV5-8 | CASSFRQGAYYGYTF | TGTGCCAGCAGCTTCAGACAGGGGGCATACTATGGCTACACCTTC
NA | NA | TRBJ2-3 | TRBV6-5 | CASSYEDRETDTQYF | TGTGCCAGCAGTTACGAGGACAGAGAAACAGATACGCAGTATTTT
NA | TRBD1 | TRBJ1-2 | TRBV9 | CASSLDPGTGGVSYTF | TGTGCCAGCAGCTTAGACCCCGGGACAGGGGGCGTCTCCTACACCTTC
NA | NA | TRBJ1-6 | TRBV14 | CASSQDFADSPLHF | TGTGCCAGCAGCCAAGACTTTGCGGATTCACCCCTCCACTTT
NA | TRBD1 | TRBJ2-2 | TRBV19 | CASSPRTGYTGELFF | TGTGCCAGTAGTCCAAGGACAGGGTACACCGGGGAGCTGTTTTTT
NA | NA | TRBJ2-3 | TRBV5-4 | CASSLGQSTDTQYF | TGTGCCAGCAGCTTGGGACAGAGCACAGATACGCAGTATTTT
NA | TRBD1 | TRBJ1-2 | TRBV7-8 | CASSSGQGNYGYTF | TGTGCCAGCAGCAGCGGACAGGGGAACTATGGCTACACCTTC